This T cell receptor (beta chain) stems from a study of cytomegalovirus exposure and HLA in healthy donors. Study information: According to later analysis, the same platform produced the approximately 120 validation and several hundred first-cohort repertoires. The study's findings and limits: Around 160 TCR beta chains were listed as cytomegalovirus-associated.

This clone was observed once. Its antigen is not identified. Repertoires were generated with immunoSEQ multiplex PCR, while TCRdb's copy carries only in-frame clones and drops some. Of about 360,000 clones in the sample, more than 80% were seen once. The donors were in the roughly 130-subject validation cohort, distinct from the roughly 700-subject first cohort. The germline V gene has CDR1 MDHEN and CDR2 SYDVKM. The junction had 4 bases not matched to a gene; V was cut back by 8 bases and J by 0 bases. The CDR3 contains 14 residues. This rearrangement joins TRBV28 to TRBJ1-3; 7 bases are a match to TRBD1. This TCR was recovered from a woman in her late teens or twenties in good health and CMV-seronegative. The specimen was PBMCs. The CDR3 here is CASLGQHSGNTIYF. The CDR3 coding sequence is TGTGCCAGCCTGGGACAGCACTCTGGAAACACCATATATTTT.